What follows are 6 T cell receptor beta chains derived from one specimen sequenced in a study of blood T cell repertoires in COVID-19. Generated by immunoSEQ multiplex PCR, the TCRdb table keeps only in-frame clones and is missing some. Seen here are about 220,000 clones, approximately 90% observed once, and the top ten hold 10%. The material sequenced was peripheral blood. The receptors originated from a woman in her forties or fifties with COVID-19, enrolled during active disease.

The chain couples TRBV18 to TRBJ2-1; D may be TRBD2 (6 bases). Germline CDR1 and CDR2: KGHSH and LQKENI. CDR3 length equals 17 residues. Trimming left V 3 bases short and J 1 base short, with 16 bases between. CDR3 nucleotide sequence: TGTGCCAGCTCACCGGAGTGGGGGGTAGCATCCTACAATGAGCAGTTCTTC. Translating gives CASSPEWGVASYNEQFF.

The gene calls are TRBV10-2 and TRBJ1-2; 10 bases fit TRBD1. The CDR3 runs 15 residues. Trimming at V came to 5 bases and at J to 8 bases, leaving 11 bases not matched to a gene. Germline-derived CDR1 and CDR2 are WSHSY and SAAADI. The CDR3 DNA sequence: TGCGCCAGCAGTTCTATGACAGGGGGCCGGGGAGGCTACACCTTC. Translating gives CASSSMTGGRGGYTF.

The chain employs TRBV24-1 and TRBJ2-2; D is unresolved. V was shortened by 3 bases and J by 4 bases, with 8 bases between the two germline ends. The CDR3 totals 14 residues. Germline values: CDR1 KGHDR, CDR2 SFDVKD. CDR3 coding DNA: TGTGCCACCAGTGATGTCACACCCACCGGGGAGCTGTTTTTT. The encoded protein is CATSDVTPTGELFF.

The rearrangement joins TRBV7-6 to TRBJ2-5, with 16 positions matching TRBD2. Trimming took 5 bases from V and 5 from J; bases not matched to a gene: 5. The CDR3 is made up of 16 amino acids. Germline V gene data show CDR1 as SGHVS and CDR2 as FNYEAQ. The CDR3, as DNA: TGTGCCAGCAGCATGGGACTAGCGGGGGGGCATGAGACCCAGTACTTC. It specifies CASSMGLAGGHETQYF.

The CDR3 region has the DNA TGTGCCAGCAGTATGCGGAGCGGGGGGATTGAGAATGAGCAGTTCTTC. Translating gives CASSMRSGGIENEQFF. V gene TRBV5-4 combines with J gene TRBJ2-1, with 9 bases that match TRBD2. The ends lost 5 bases at V and 7 bases at J; junction bases unmatched: 13. Germline CDR1 SGHNT, CDR2 YYREEE (reference sequence). This CDR3 spans 16 amino acids.

This clone has only a few counts. The V gene is TRBV7-2, the J gene TRBJ2-1; TRBD2 matches at 15 bases. Germline V gene sequence: CDR1 SGHTA, CDR2 FQGNSA. V shed 4 bases, J shed 5 bases, and the junction held 6 bases outside the gene matches. The length of the CDR3 is 17 residues. The chain's CDR3 is CASSSRTSGGGNNEQFF. The DNA of the CDR3 is TGTGCCAGCAGCTCCAGGACTAGCGGGGGGGGGAACAATGAGCAGTTCTTC. Based on the CDR3 plus reference TRBV7-2 and TRBJ2-1, the full variable domain is GAGVSQSPSNKVTEKGKDVELRCDPISGHTALYWYRQSLGQGLEFLIYFQGNSAPDKSGLPSDRFSAERTGGSVSTLTIQRTQQEDSAVYLCASSSRTSGGGNNEQFFGPGTRLTVL.